Presented here are 27 T cell receptor beta chains from one specimen sequenced in a study of Graves' ophthalmopathy and Graves' hyperthyroidism. CDR3 regions of TCR beta were amplified from RNA transcripts. Following a first-round RT-PCR that used HTBI primers, a second-round multiplex PCR was carried out. TCRdb re-called the multiplex PCR reads through MiXCR, storing one row per CDR3 protein. The sample has 200,000 to 300,000 distinct CDR3 sequences; about 47% are singletons. Material: peripheral blood. The source of these receptors is an adult man with Graves' ophthalmopathy.

This clonotype was counted between two and nine times. The chain combines TRBV7-8 with TRBJ2-5; perhaps D is TRBD1 or TRBD2 (5 bases each). V was clipped by 2 bases and J by 1 base, with 11 bases between them. The CDR3 length is 15 residues. Germline assignment: CDR1 SGHVS and CDR2 FQNEAQ. Written as DNA, the CDR3 is TGTGCCAGCAGCTTAAACTATGGGACCCAAGAGACCCAGTACTTC. As protein: CASSLNYGTQETQYF.

The genes are TRBV29-1 and TRBJ1-1; 10 bases are a match to TRBD1. J was trimmed by 7 bases and V by 7 bases; bases with no gene match: 3. The V gene's germline CDR1 is SQVTM and CDR2 ANQGSEA. CDR3 length: 11 amino acids. This CDR3 reads CSARTGGEAFF. The CDR3 bases are TGCAGCGCCCGGACAGGGGGTGAAGCTTTCTTT.

This clonotype was found many times. The chain has TRBV7-3 and TRBJ1-2, with 10 positions matching TRBD1. Per the germline V gene, CDR1 is SGHTA and CDR2 is FQGTGA. J gave up 2 bases and V 5 bases, and 2 bases lay outside the gene matches. This CDR3 region has 14 residues. This CDR3 reads CASSMGQGNYGYTF. CDR3 in DNA: TGTGCCAGCAGCATGGGACAGGGGAACTATGGCTACACCTTC.

This clonotype was observed a handful of times. The J gene is TRBJ2-5, the V gene TRBV5-8; 9 bases agree with TRBD2. The CDR3 length is 16 residues. Trimming at V came to 0 bases and at J to 3 bases, leaving 6 bases not matched to a gene. Germline V gives CDR1 SGHTS, CDR2 YDEGEE. CDR3 protein: CASSLGFSGREETQYF. The CDR3 DNA reads TGTGCCAGCAGCTTGGGATTTAGCGGGAGAGAAGAGACCCAGTACTTC.

This clonotype was picked up a small number of times. The V call is TRBV12-3 or TRBV12-4, the J call TRBJ2-6; D might be TRBD2 (5 bases). CDR3 length: 16 residues. The V gene lost 4 bases and the J gene lost 0 bases, with 10 bases spanning the gap. The CDR3 reads CASSSHGSSGANVLTF. CDR3 in DNA: TGTGCCAGCAGTTCCCATGGGAGCTCTGGGGCCAACGTCCTGACTTTC.

This sequence joins TRBV9 and TRBJ1-2; 8 nucleotides agree with TRBD1. This CDR3 has 14 amino acids. Germline CDR1 reads SGDLS; CDR2 reads YYNGEE. V lost 3 bases and J lost 6; bases outside the gene matches: 7. As DNA, the CDR3 is TGTGCCAGCAGCGCTCGGACAGGGAACAATGGCTACACCTTC. It codes for CASSARTGNNGYTF.

At least ten counts were recorded for this clonotype. The chain uses TRBV24-1 and TRBJ1-2, with a possible D match to TRBD1 (5 bases). The V and J ends lost 2 bases and 5 bases respectively, with 14 bases between them. Per the germline V gene, CDR1 is KGHDR and CDR2 is SFDVKD. This CDR3 is 15 amino acids long. The CDR3 loop reads CATSDSGPGPYGYTF. CDR3 coding DNA: TGTGCCACCAGTGATTCGGGACCTGGGCCATATGGCTACACCTTC.

At least ten counts were recorded for this clonotype. This sequence joins TRBV7-3 and TRBJ2-5; TRBD2 matches 16 bases. The germline CDR1 and CDR2 sequences are SGHTA and FQGTGA. The CDR3 spans 16 residues. V was clipped by 3 bases and J by 4 bases; unmatched bases: 2. In DNA, the CDR3 is TGTGCCAGCAGCTTCGGGACTAGCGGGAGGGGAGAGACCCAGTACTTC. This sequence encodes CASSFGTSGRGETQYF.

This clonotype showed up just a few times. The rearrangement links TRBV10-3 to TRBJ2-6, with 8 bases identical to TRBD1. The CDR3 extends over 17 amino acids. The germline V gene encodes CDR1 ENHRY and CDR2 SYGVKD. V shed 6 bases and J 0 bases; nucleotides not matched to a gene: 7. This CDR3 is CAIRPGQDYSGANVLTF. CDR3 nucleotide sequence: TGTGCCATCAGGCCGGGACAGGACTACTCTGGGGCCAACGTCCTGACTTTC.

The J gene is TRBJ2-5, the V gene TRBV29-1; 12 positions match TRBD1. The J call may not be correct, given that the DNA end is closer to TRBJ2-1. Germline CDR1 SQVTM, CDR2 ANQGSEA. The CDR3 extends over 13 amino acids. The CDR3 nucleotides read TGCAGCGAGGGGACAGGGGGCGCTGAGACCCAGTTCTTC. Translating it yields CSEGTGGAETQFF.

The V and J genes are TRBV7-9 and TRBJ2-3; perhaps TRBD2 as D (7 bases). The CDR3 covers 14 residues. V lost 6 bases to trimming and J lost 5 bases, with 15 bases between them. The germline CDR1 and CDR2 sequences are SEHNR and FQNEAQ (reference sequence). CDR3 bases: TGTGCCAGCAGTCAAGGGGGGGGCGGAGATACGCAGTATTTT. Its protein product is CASSQGGGGDTQYF.

The chain employs TRBV2 and TRBJ1-5; D uncertain. V was trimmed by 6 bases and J by 4 bases, leaving 16 bases between them. CDR1 is SNHLY and CDR2 is FYNNEI in the germline V gene. The CDR3 spans 15 residues. The CDR3 loop is CASREQLSRNQPQHF. The DNA of the CDR3 is TGTGCCAGCAGAGAACAGTTATCCCGAAATCAGCCCCAGCATTTT.

This clonotype was counted at least ten times. This chain connects TRBV10-3 to TRBJ2-7; tentatively, D is TRBD1 (6 bases). The CDR3 is 14 residues long. V lost 6 bases, J lost 5 bases, and 17 bases lay in between. Per germline, CDR1 ENHRY and CDR2 SYGVKD. The CDR3 sequence is CAISLDRRGDEQYF. The CDR3 region has the DNA TGTGCCATCAGCCTAGACAGGCGAGGAGACGAGCAGTACTTC.

There are a few counts of this clonotype. The J gene is TRBJ2-7, the V gene TRBV20-1; D remains unclear. V was cut by 2 bases and J by 5 bases, with 13 bases left in between. This CDR3 spans 13 amino acids. Germline V CDR1 and CDR2: DFQATT, SNEGSKA (reference sequence). This CDR3 reads CSARPQGRDEQYF. DNA of the CDR3: TGCAGTGCTAGACCCCAAGGTCGGGACGAGCAGTACTTC.

The V and J genes are TRBV2 and TRBJ1-4; D not certain. CDR3 length: 12 amino acids. In germline, CDR1 is SNHLY, CDR2 FYNNEI. V was cut by 5 bases and J by 7 bases, with 8 bases left in between. The CDR3 spells CASSRQPEKLFF. The CDR3 region has the DNA TGTGCCAGCAGTCGGCAGCCTGAAAAACTGTTTTTT.

This sequence joins TRBV10-2 and TRBJ1-2; D is undetermined. V was cut by 8 bases and J by 6 bases, with 7 bases left in between. Germline V CDR1 and CDR2: WSHSY, SAAADI. This CDR3 contains 10 residues. The CDR3 loop is CASGNDGYTF. The CDR3 DNA reads TGCGCCAGCGGGAATGATGGCTACACCTTC.

CDR3 coding DNA: TGTGCCAGCAGCGATCTACAGGGGGCTCTAGGAAACACCATATATTTT. As protein: CASSDLQGALGNTIYF. The genes are TRBV9 and TRBJ1-3; 9 nucleotides align to TRBD1. The germline CDR1 and CDR2 sequences are SGDLS and YYNGEE. The CDR3 extends over 16 amino acids. The trim removed 3 bases at V and 4 bases at J, leaving 8 bases unmatched.

The genes are TRBV2 and TRBJ2-7, with 9 bases matching TRBD1. The CDR3 contains 14 residues. The V and J ends lost 7 bases and 3 bases, in that order; junction bases with no gene match: 7. CDR1 is SNHLY and CDR2 is FYNNEI in the germline V gene. The CDR3 sequence: CASNPGQGLYEQYF. CDR3 nucleotide sequence: TGTGCCAGCAATCCGGGACAGGGTCTCTACGAGCAGTACTTC.

This clonotype was counted between two and nine times. The chain employs TRBV4-1 and TRBJ2-2; D gene uncertain. Germline lookup yields CDR1 MGHRA and CDR2 YSYEKL. There are 16 residues in the CDR3. The V gene lost 4 bases and the J gene lost 3 bases, with 15 bases spanning the gap. For the CDR3, the DNA is TGCGCCAGCAGCCGAGTTCTCGATCCGTACACCGGGGAGCTGTTTTTT. Its protein product is CASSRVLDPYTGELFF.

On this clonotype: This CDR3 is missing its conserved last phenylalanine or tryptophan, likely due to a read error. Because the CDR3's place on the DNA is in doubt, the DNA is left out and the CDR3 is given as listed by TCRdb. V usage is TRBV20-1 and J usage is TRBJ1-5; TRBD1, the D gene given by the table, was not confirmed from the DNA. The CDR3 length equals 9 residues, ends included. From germline, CDR1 is DFQATT and CDR2 SNEGSKA (reference sequence). CDR3 region: CSASQGSGR.

This clonotype was counted at least ten times. The chain is built from TRBV29-1 and TRBJ2-7; 10 bases are a match to TRBD1. This CDR3 is built from 13 residues. The ends lost 3 bases at V and 2 bases at J; junction bases unmatched: 1. CDR1 SQVTM and CDR2 ANQGSEA come from the germline V gene. CDR3 loop: CSVDGTGAYEQYF. The CDR3 coding sequence is TGCAGCGTTGACGGGACAGGGGCCTACGAGCAGTACTTC.

A note on this clonotype: Germline and junction disagree at one end, which may indicate a read error. V and J are TRBV20-1 and TRBJ1-4; no reliable D call. This CDR3 is built from 15 residues. The germline V gene has CDR1 DFQATT and CDR2 SNEGSKA (reference sequence). CDR3 DNA: TGCAGTGCTCAAAGTCCCCGGGGTCGTAATGAAGAACTGTTTTTT. It translates to CSAQSPRGRNEELFF.

This clonotype occurred many times. The genes are TRBV29-1 and TRBJ2-7, with TRBD1 matching 12 bases. V shed 4 bases, J shed 5 bases, and the junction held 6 bases outside the gene matches. This CDR3 has 14 amino acids. Germline V gives CDR1 SQVTM, CDR2 ANQGSEA. Written as DNA, the CDR3 is TGCAGCGTTGTCTCCGGGACAGGGGGCAACGAGCAGTACTTC. Encoded protein: CSVVSGTGGNEQYF.

This clonotype was detected a few times. The J gene is TRBJ2-5, the V gene TRBV7-3; 8 bases match TRBD1. The J segment lost 5 bases and the V segment lost 5 bases, leaving 7 bases of the junction unmatched. Per germline, CDR1 SGHTA and CDR2 FQGTGA. CDR3 size: 14 residues. CDR3 amino acids: CASSRTGMGETQYF. The CDR3 DNA reads as TGTGCCAGCAGCCGGACAGGGATGGGGGAGACCCAGTACTTC.

The chain employs TRBV7-3 and TRBJ2-7; a weak D match, TRBD2 (5 bases). Between the trimmed V and J ends, which lost 2 bases and 2 bases, there was a span of 10 bases. The CDR3 has 14 residues. The germline V gene has CDR1 SGHTA and CDR2 FQGTGA. Written as DNA, the CDR3 is TGTGCCAGCAGCTTAGGAAGCGGAGCCTACGAGCAGTACTTC. Its protein product is CASSLGSGAYEQYF. Full variable domain (missing parts from reference TRBV7-3 and TRBJ2-7): GAGVSQTPSNKVTEKGKYVELRCDPISGHTALYWYRQSLGQGPEFLIYFQGTGAADDSGLPNDRFFAVRPEGSVSTLKIQRTERGDSAVYLCASSLGSGAYEQYFGPGTRLTVT.

The chain carries TRBV6-1 and TRBJ1-5; D possibly corresponds to TRBD1 (6 bases). CDR3 size: 14 residues. CDR1 MNHNS and CDR2 SASEGT come from the germline V gene. The V gene lost 9 bases and the J gene lost 0 bases, with 12 bases spanning the gap. CDR3: CASDRLHSNQPQHF. The CDR3 DNA reads TGTGCCAGTGACAGGCTCCATAGCAATCAGCCCCAGCATTTT.

The chain recombines TRBV2 with TRBJ1-5; no clear D gene. Between the trimmed V and J ends, which lost 3 bases and 0 bases, there was a span of 9 bases. The CDR3 is made up of 15 amino acids. Germline CDR1 and CDR2: SNHLY and FYNNEI. As DNA, the CDR3 is TGTGCCAGCAGTGAGACGGGTTATAGCAATCAGCCCCAGCATTTT. It yields the protein CASSETGYSNQPQHF.